These 10 T cell receptor beta chains share one sample of origin, sequenced in a study of CD8 T cells in Susac syndrome. RNA was extracted with the RNeasy kit, and a quantity of roughly 0.5 to 1 ug was reverse transcribed using random hexamers. TCRdb itself ran the immunoSEQ multiplex PCR reads through MiXCR, one entry per CDR3 protein. The sample lists approximately 150,000 distinct CDR3 sequences, around 94% occurring once. Sequences were obtained from CD4+ T cells from PBMCs. The receptors were sampled from a human donor in good health.

J is TRBJ1-2 and V is TRBV6-4, with D possibly being TRBD1 (5 bases). This CDR3 has 13 residues. V was trimmed by 0 bases and J by 7 bases, leaving 9 bases between them. The V gene's germline CDR1 is MRHNA and CDR2 SNTAGT. The CDR3 region is CASSDSGAGGYTF. In nucleotides, the CDR3 is TGTGCCAGCAGTGACTCAGGGGCGGGTGGCTACACCTTC.

Here the CDR3 reads CASRPSDPIWNEQFF. The CDR3 DNA reads as TGTGCCAGCAGACCATCAGACCCGATCTGGAATGAGCAGTTCTTC. This chain uses TRBV7-2 with TRBJ2-1; D remains ambiguous. The CDR3 consists of 15 residues. From germline, CDR1 is SGHTA and CDR2 FQGNSA. V was pared by 6 bases and J by 7 bases, with 19 bases between. The full variable domain, with the rest looked up from reference TRBV7-2 and TRBJ2-1, is GAGVSQSPSNKVTEKGKDVELRCDPISGHTALYWYRQSLGQGLEFLIYFQGNSAPDKSGLPSDRFSAERTGGSVSTLTIQRTQQEDSAVYLCASRPSDPIWNEQFFGPGTRLTVL.

The chain recombines TRBV20-1 with TRBJ2-7; 10 nucleotides align to TRBD2. CDR1 and CDR2 (germline): DFQATT, SNEGSKA (reference sequence). The CDR3 is 13 amino acids. V lost 5 bases and J lost 3; bases outside the gene matches: 4. The DNA of the CDR3 is TGCAGTGCTCCTCTAGCGGGAGTCTACGAGCAGTACTTC. Encoded protein: CSAPLAGVYEQYF.

The chain employs TRBV2 and TRBJ2-7; D gene uncertain. This CDR3 region has 14 residues. CDR1 and CDR2 from the germline V gene are SNHLY and FYNNEI. With 8 bases removed from V and 4 bases from J, the gap between germline ends came to 18 bases. CDR3 nucleotides: TGTGCCAGCGCGAGGCGATCGGGTTTATACGAGCAGTACTTC. Protein product: CASARRSGLYEQYF. Full variable domain (missing parts from reference TRBV2 and TRBJ2-7): EPEVTQTPSHQVTQMGQEVILRCVPISNHLYFYWYRQILGQKVEFLVSFYNNEISEKSEIFDDQFSVERPDGSNFTLKIRSTKLEDSAMYFCASARRSGLYEQYFGPGTRLTVT.

This clonotype was seen more than once but under ten times. The chain combines TRBV18 with TRBJ1-2; TRBD1 is a possible D gene (6 bases). The CDR3 is 14 residues long. The germline V gene encodes CDR1 KGHSH and CDR2 LQKENI. V gave up 2 bases and J gave up 4 bases, with 11 bases separating them. The CDR3 bases are TGTGCCAGCTCACCAGGCCAGGGGAGCTATGGCTACACCTTC. Its translation: CASSPGQGSYGYTF. Full variable domain (remainder filled in from reference TRBV18 and TRBJ1-2): NAGVMQNPRHLVRRRGQEARLRCSPMKGHSHVYWYRQLPEEGLKFMVYLQKENIIDESGMPKERFSAEFPKEGPSILRIQQVVRGDSAAYFCASSPGQGSYGYTFGSGTRLTVV.

The chain uses TRBV6-6 and TRBJ1-1; the D is unclear. The V gene lost 2 bases and the J gene lost 3 bases, with 4 bases spanning the gap. The CDR3 loop spans 12 amino acids. Germline CDR1 is MNHNY and CDR2 is SVGAGI (reference sequence). The CDR3: CASSYPDTEAFF. The CDR3 DNA is TGTGCCAGCAGTTACCCAGACACTGAAGCTTTCTTT.

The chain uses TRBV3-1 and TRBJ2-3; 7 bases are a match to TRBD2. The CDR3 has 15 amino acids. J lost 4 bases, V lost 5 bases, and 9 bases had no gene match. Germline CDR1 reads LGHDT; CDR2 reads YNNKEL (reference sequence). CDR3 in amino acids: CASSFWTRGSDTQYF. In DNA, the CDR3 is TGTGCCAGCAGCTTTTGGACTAGAGGTTCAGATACGCAGTATTTT.

This chain links TRBV5-4 with TRBJ1-2; D is uncertain. CDR3 size: 13 residues. The germline V gene encodes CDR1 SGHNT and CDR2 YYREEE (reference sequence). The ends were cut back, 0 bases at V and 3 bases at J, with 6 bases in the middle. The CDR3 reads CASSLGEDYGYTF. The CDR3 region has the DNA TGTGCCAGCAGCTTGGGGGAAGACTATGGCTACACCTTC.

This rearrangement joins TRBV20-1 to TRBJ1-4, with D possibly being TRBD1 (5 bases). Trimming shortened V by 6 bases and J by 6 bases, and 14 bases separated the two germline ends. CDR1 DFQATT and CDR2 SNEGSKA come from the germline V gene (reference sequence). The CDR3 length is 13 residues. DNA for the CDR3: TGCAGTGCCGCGGGACGGGAGTATGAAAAACTGTTTTTT. As protein: CSAAGREYEKLFF.

The chain couples TRBV7-8 to TRBJ2-2; 7 bases agree with TRBD1. CDR1 SGHVS and CDR2 FQNEAQ come from the germline V gene. Unmatched junction bases numbered 6, after V lost 4 bases and J lost 1 base. The CDR3 is made up of 16 amino acids. For the CDR3, the DNA is TGTGCCAGCAGCTATGAGGACAGGCGGAACACCGGGGAGCTGTTTTTT. As protein: CASSYEDRRNTGELFF.